This passage covers 32 T cell receptor beta chains from one sample sequenced in a study of cytomegalovirus exposure and HLA in healthy donors. The PCR had 60 Vbeta and 13 Jbeta primers. Here immunoSEQ multiplex PCR was the method, and the copy in TCRdb shows in-frame clones only, minus some. The sample contains 55,000 to 65,000 clones, around 82% of which appear only once. Sequenced: PBMCs. The source is a male donor in good health and CMV-seronegative.

The chain couples TRBV19 to TRBJ1-4, with 7 bases lining up with TRBD1. The CDR3 spans 16 residues. The J segment lost 7 bases and the V segment lost 4 bases, leaving 12 bases of the junction unmatched. CDR1 and CDR2 from the germline V gene are LNHDA and SQIVND (reference sequence). DNA of the CDR3: TGTGCCAGTAGTAAAGTCCAAGGGGCAGGGGGTGAAAAACTGTTTTTT. Amino acid sequence: CASSKVQGAGGEKLFF.

CDR3 coding DNA: TGTGCCAGCAGCTTAGATGCTGGACAGGGGGTAATCGAGCAGTACTTC. It codes for CASSLDAGQGVIEQYF. The chain has TRBV11-3 and TRBJ2-7; 10 bases are a match to TRBD1. The CDR3 loop spans 16 amino acids. Germline values: CDR1 SGHNT, CDR2 YENEEA. The trim removed 0 bases at V and 6 bases at J, leaving 8 bases unmatched. Using reference TRBV11-3 and TRBJ2-7 for the parts outside the CDR3, the full variable domain is EAGVVQSPRYKIIEKKQPVAFWCNPISGHNTLYWYLQNLGQGPELLIRYENEEAVDDSQLPKDRFSAERLKGVDSTLKIQPAELGDSAVYLCASSLDAGQGVIEQYFGPGTRLTVT.

This clone was observed a few times. The chain uses TRBV5-1 and TRBJ1-1; no reliable D call. CDR1 is SGHRS and CDR2 is YFSETQ in the germline V gene. Trimming removed 4 bases from V and 1 base from J, with 14 bases in between. The CDR3 loop spans 15 amino acids. CDR3: CASSLTMEGNTEAFF. Written as DNA, the CDR3 is TGCGCCAGCAGCCTGACGATGGAGGGGAACACTGAAGCTTTCTTT. The entire variable domain, with the rest obtained from reference TRBV5-1 and TRBJ1-1, is as follows: KAGVTQTPRYLIKTRGQQVTLSCSPISGHRSVSWYQQTPGQGLQFLFEYFSETQRNKGNFPGRFSGRQFSNSRSEMNVSTLELGDSALYLCASSLTMEGNTEAFFGQGTRLTVV.

The J gene is TRBJ1-1, the V gene TRBV18; D may be TRBD1 (5 bases). The CDR3 has 13 residues. CDR1 KGHSH and CDR2 LQKENI come from the germline V gene. V was cut by 2 bases and J by 9 bases, with 13 bases left in between. The CDR3 bases are TGTGCCAGCTCACCAAACAGGTCCCGCCAAGCTTTCTTT. Protein sequence: CASSPNRSRQAFF.

This clone was counted only a few times. The chain couples TRBV30 to TRBJ1-4; D is unresolved. V was shortened by 5 bases and J by 8 bases, with 15 bases between the two germline ends. Germline V gene sequence: CDR1 GTSNPN, CDR2 SVGIG (reference sequence). The CDR3 consists of 13 residues. The CDR3 protein is CAWVPREREKLFF. The DNA of the CDR3 is TGTGCCTGGGTCCCTCGGGAGCGGGAAAAACTGTTTTTT.

The rearrangement uses TRBV5-1 and TRBJ1-2, with 10 bases fitting TRBD1. Trimming at V came to 2 bases and at J to 8 bases, leaving 9 bases not matched to a gene. The V gene's germline CDR1 is SGHRS and CDR2 YFSETQ. CDR3 length: 15 amino acids. The CDR3 coding sequence is TGCGCCAGCAGCTTTTCCCCCGGACAGGGGGGGGGCTACACCTTC. This codes for CASSFSPGQGGGYTF.

V usage is TRBV7-9 and J usage is TRBJ2-1; weak D call: TRBD1 (6 bases). Germline assignment: CDR1 SEHNR and CDR2 FQNEAQ (reference sequence). The CDR3 is 17 residues long. The V end was cut by 5 bases, the J end by 0 bases, with 17 bases between. The DNA of the CDR3 is TGTGCCAGCAGCCTCCTCTTCCGGACAGCCTCCTACAATGAGCAGTTCTTC. Its protein is CASSLLFRTASYNEQFF.

This sequence joins TRBV29-1 and TRBJ1-5; tentative D call: TRBD1 (6 bases). Germline V gives CDR1 SQVTM, CDR2 ANQGSEA. This CDR3 is built from 15 residues. Trimming cost V 6 bases and J 2 bases, with 17 bases left between them. CDR3 region: CSVGEGEAGNQPQHF. The CDR3 DNA follows: TGCAGCGTCGGAGAGGGGGAAGCGGGCAATCAGCCCCAGCATTTT.

CDR3 region: CASSWGRGVETEAFF. The CDR3 bases are TGTGCCAGCAGCTGGGGCAGGGGGGTTGAGACTGAAGCTTTCTTT. V gene TRBV7-9 combines with J gene TRBJ1-1; TRBD1 aligns across 7 bases. The CDR3 sequence is 15 residues long. CDR1 SEHNR and CDR2 FQNEAQ come from the germline V gene (reference sequence). The V and J ends lost 4 bases and 5 bases, in that order; junction bases with no gene match: 10.

The chain combines TRBV10-3 with TRBJ1-1; 7 bases are shared with TRBD1. The CDR3 has 14 residues. The germline gives CDR1 ENHRY, CDR2 SYGVKD. J gave up 7 bases and V 4 bases, and 9 bases lay outside the gene matches. CDR3 DNA sequence: TGTGCCATCAGTGGGGGACAGAGAGGCGTTGAAGCTTTCTTT. It codes for CAISGGQRGVEAFF.

The chain employs TRBV7-2 and TRBJ1-2; the match to TRBD1 covers 8 bases. The length of the CDR3 is 13 residues. Looked up from germline, CDR1 is SGHTA and CDR2 is FQGNSA. The J segment lost 8 bases and the V segment lost 5 bases, leaving 7 bases of the junction unmatched. The DNA of the CDR3 is TGTGCCAGCAGCGCCGGGACAGGCAGGGGCTACACCTTC. Encoded protein: CASSAGTGRGYTF.

V usage is TRBV7-2 and J usage is TRBJ1-2; D not resolved. There are 13 residues in the CDR3. Trimming cost V 5 bases and J 8 bases, with 15 bases left between them. The V gene's germline CDR1 is SGHTA and CDR2 FQGNSA. The chain's CDR3 is CASSPTVSTGYTF. CDR3 coding DNA: TGTGCCAGCAGCCCTACAGTGAGCACGGGCTACACCTTC.

The V gene is TRBV5-4, the J gene TRBJ2-5; D is ambiguous. The CDR3 sequence is 13 residues long. V was clipped by 4 bases and J by 5 bases, with 12 bases between them. Germline CDR1 reads SGHNT; CDR2 reads YYREEE (reference sequence). The CDR3 DNA reads TGTGCCAGCAGCCCGGAGCGCCAGGAGACCCAGTACTTC. Amino acid sequence: CASSPERQETQYF.

CDR3 residues: CATAIGGGGTDTQYF. Written as DNA, the CDR3 is TGTGCCACTGCTATAGGGGGGGGTGGCACAGATACGCAGTATTTT. The rearrangement joins TRBV19 to TRBJ2-3; perhaps TRBD2 as D (7 bases). Germline lookup yields CDR1 LNHDA and CDR2 SQIVND (reference sequence). V was trimmed by 10 bases and J by 1 base, leaving 18 bases between them. The CDR3 extends over 15 amino acids.

This chain connects TRBV6-6 to TRBJ1-2; maybe TRBD1 (5 bases). V lost 6 bases to trimming and J lost 1 base, with 12 bases between them. The CDR3 spans 14 residues. Germline V CDR1 and CDR2: MNHNY, SVGAGI (reference sequence). The CDR3 region is CASSYAGNNYGYTF. Written as DNA, the CDR3 is TGTGCCAGCAGCTACGCAGGGAATAACTATGGCTACACCTTC.

This clone was detected only once. DNA of the CDR3: TGTGCCAGCAGCTTAGATCAGGGGAAGGCTGAAGCTTTCTTT. Its protein product is CASSLDQGKAEAFF. This rearrangement joins TRBV7-9 to TRBJ1-1, with D tentatively TRBD1 (6 bases). Germline assignment: CDR1 SEHNR and CDR2 FQNEAQ (reference sequence). This CDR3 is built from 14 residues. V was clipped by 1 base and J by 6 bases, with 12 bases between them.

The gene calls are TRBV19 and TRBJ1-2; a possible D gene is TRBD1 (5 bases). CDR1 is LNHDA, CDR2 SQIVND, per germline (reference sequence). The CDR3 loop spans 14 amino acids. V lost 5 bases and J lost 0, with 10 bases in between. This CDR3 is CASSQGVSNYGYTF. CDR3 coding DNA: TGTGCCAGTAGTCAAGGGGTTTCTAACTATGGCTACACCTTC.

The chain combines TRBV7-9 with TRBJ1-1; unclear D gene. V dropped 1 base and J dropped 1 base, with 7 bases sitting between them. The CDR3 contains 14 residues. Germline CDR1 reads SEHNR; CDR2 reads FQNEAQ (reference sequence). The CDR3 region is CASSLEQTNTEAFF. In nucleotides, the CDR3 is TGTGCCAGCAGCTTAGAACAGACGAACACTGAAGCTTTCTTT.

This rearrangement joins TRBV11-1 to TRBJ1-2; D remains ambiguous. CDR1 SGHAT and CDR2 FQDESV come from the germline V gene (reference sequence). This CDR3 region has 14 residues. Trimming stripped 4 bases from V and 0 bases from J, with 9 bases between. In DNA form, the CDR3 reads TGTGCCAGCAGCTCCGGTGAAGCTAACTATGGCTACACCTTC. Protein: CASSSGEANYGYTF.

The chain combines TRBV7-3 with TRBJ2-1; the match to TRBD2 covers 7 bases. Per the germline V gene, CDR1 is SGHTA and CDR2 is FQGTGA. The CDR3 length is 15 residues. V gave up 2 bases and J gave up 4 bases; unmatched junction bases: 5. CDR3 loop: CASSLASGEYNEQFF. The DNA of the CDR3 is TGTGCCAGCAGCTTAGCTAGCGGAGAGTACAATGAGCAGTTCTTC.

The chain joins TRBV18 to TRBJ1-1, with 12 bases fitting TRBD1. Germline assignment: CDR1 KGHSH and CDR2 LQKENI. The junction had 3 bases not matched to a gene; V was cut back by 3 bases and J by 1 base. The CDR3 consists of 16 residues. CDR3 region: CASSPGTGGSNTEAFF. In DNA, the CDR3 is TGTGCCAGCTCACCCGGGACAGGGGGCTCGAACACTGAAGCTTTCTTT.

CDR3 protein: CASHPRGGTEQFF. The CDR3 nucleotides read TGTGCCAGCCACCCACGGGGGGGCACTGAGCAGTTCTTC. The genes are TRBV10-3 and TRBJ2-1, with 8 bases aligning to TRBD2. With 10 bases clipped from V and 9 bases from J, the junction kept 11 bases outside the gene matches. There are 13 residues in the CDR3. Germline V gene sequence: CDR1 ENHRY, CDR2 SYGVKD.

This clone was seen more than once but under ten times. V is TRBV5-4 and J is TRBJ2-5, with 12 bases matching TRBD2. The V gene's germline CDR1 is SGHNT and CDR2 YYREEE (reference sequence). The CDR3 consists of 16 residues. V was pared by 0 bases and J by 2 bases, with 2 bases of the junction left unmatched. CDR3: CASSLDLAGGQETQYF. The CDR3 coding sequence is TGTGCCAGCAGCTTGGATCTAGCGGGGGGGCAAGAGACCCAGTACTTC.

This clone was observed once. The chain has TRBV15 and TRBJ1-4, with a weak D call TRBD1 (6 bases). V shed 0 bases and J shed 6 bases, with 17 bases lying between them. The CDR3 has 17 residues. Germline lookup yields CDR1 LNHNV and CDR2 YYDKDF (reference sequence). The CDR3 DNA reads TGTGCCACCAGCAGAGATATACAGGGAAAAGCTTATGAAAAACTGTTTTTT. Its translation is CATSRDIQGKAYEKLFF.

V is TRBV30 and J is TRBJ2-3; 8 positions match TRBD2. The germline V gene has CDR1 GTSNPN and CDR2 SVGIG (reference sequence). Germline trimming cut 7 bases from V and 6 bases from J; bases unmatched to any gene: 15. The CDR3 is made up of 15 amino acids. CDR3 coding DNA: TGTGCCTTGCAAATCAGGCGGGGGGCCACTGATACGCAGTATTTT. Translating it yields CALQIRRGATDTQYF.

The chain is built from TRBV11-1 and TRBJ2-7; D perhaps matches TRBD2 (6 bases). CDR1 is SGHAT and CDR2 is FQDESV in the germline V gene (reference sequence). The V end was cut by 5 bases, the J end by 4 bases, with 18 bases between. The CDR3 extends over 15 amino acids. As DNA, the CDR3 is TGTGCCAGCAGCCGTGCCGGGACCGCGGGGTACGAGCAGTACTTC. Amino acid sequence: CASSRAGTAGYEQYF.

The rearrangement links TRBV30 to TRBJ2-7, with TRBD1 identical over 7 bases. Germline lookup yields CDR1 GTSNPN and CDR2 SVGIG (reference sequence). With V trimmed by 5 bases and J by 0 bases, 4 bases remained unmatched. The length of the CDR3 is 13 residues. CDR3 sequence: CAWRRGISYEQYF. CDR3 nucleotide sequence: TGTGCCTGGCGCAGGGGGATCTCCTACGAGCAGTACTTC. The variable domain in full, with the rest retrieved from reference TRBV30 and TRBJ2-7, is SQTIHQWPATLVQPVGSPLSLECTVEGTSNPNLYWYRQAAGRGLQLLFYSVGIGQISSEVPQNLSASRPQDRQFILSSKKLLLSDSGFYLCAWRRGISYEQYFGPGTRLTVT.

The sample holds a few counts of this clone. The sample holds other DNA sequences that translate to the same CDR3. The V and J genes are TRBV5-6 and TRBJ2-3; 9 positions match TRBD2. The CDR3 runs 14 residues. V lost 3 bases to trimming and J lost 6 bases; unmatched junction nucleotides: 5. The germline V gene has CDR1 SGHDT and CDR2 YYEEEE. CDR3 protein: CASSSLAGEDTQYF. CDR3 coding DNA: TGTGCCAGCAGCTCGTTAGCGGGGGAGGATACGCAGTATTTT.

About this clone: No DNA is shown, since the ends of the CDR3 on it are uncertain; the CDR3 is the one TCRdb lists. The chain couples TRBV27 to TRBJ1-2; the table names TRBD1, a call not compared with the DNA. The CDR3 is 14 amino acids long, termini counted. From germline, CDR1 is MNHEY and CDR2 SMNVEV (reference sequence). CDR3 sequence reads: CASSFLAGEDGYTF.

J is TRBJ2-5 and V is TRBV5-1; TRBD2 agrees at 12 bases. Germline V CDR1 and CDR2: SGHRS, YFSETQ. The CDR3 loop spans 15 amino acids. J gave up 2 bases and V 7 bases, and 6 bases lay outside the gene matches. CDR3 sequence (DNA): TGCGCCAGCGAAACTAGCGGGGGGCATCAAGAGACCCAGTACTTC. This encodes CASETSGGHQETQYF.

V usage is TRBV30 and J usage is TRBJ2-7; possibly TRBD1 for D (6 bases). The germline V and J ends were trimmed by 0 bases and 6 bases, with 18 bases remaining between them. The germline CDR1 and CDR2 sequences are GTSNPN and SVGIG (reference sequence). This CDR3 contains 15 residues. The CDR3 nucleotides read TGTGCCTGGAGTGTTGGGCTAGGGGGACGGAGCGAGCAGTACTTC. This encodes CAWSVGLGGRSEQYF.

J is TRBJ2-7 and V is TRBV20-1, with 7 bases fitting TRBD2. V lost 3 bases and J lost 7; bases outside the gene matches: 0. The CDR3 has 10 residues. CDR1 and CDR2 (germline): DFQATT, SNEGSKA (reference sequence). The CDR3 spells CSASGGEQYF. In nucleotides, the CDR3 is TGCAGTGCTAGCGGGGGGGAGCAGTACTTC.